Listed here are 21 T cell receptor beta chains from one sample, sequenced in a study of regulatory T cells in long-lasting Graves disease. In building TCR beta libraries, iRepertoire HTBI primers were used together with Arm-PCR of CDR3 regions. TCRdb re-derived calls from the multiplex PCR reads in MiXCR, one entry per CDR3 protein. In the table there are about 530,000 distinct CDR3 sequences, around 16% of which are singletons. Time point: newly diagnosed GD, antithyroid drugs for less than 3 months. The authors made the TCR library using RNA they extracted from PBMCs. The sample also formed part of further work on T cells in Graves' hyperthyroidism and ophthalmopathy.

Sequencing used peripheral blood mononuclear cells (PBMCs), obtained at new diagnosis, from a patient treated with antithyroid drugs. The receptors originated from a woman aged 35-60 years with Graves disease.

This clonotype appeared many times. The chain links TRBV30 to TRBJ1-2; 10 nucleotides match TRBD1. CDR3 length: 14 residues. J gave up 6 bases and V 8 bases, and 12 bases lay outside the gene matches. Per germline, CDR1 GTSNPN and CDR2 SVGIG (reference sequence). The CDR3 coding sequence is TGTGCCAGGGACAGGGGCGAATTGAAGGATGGCTACACCTTC. Protein product: CARDRGELKDGYTF.

Concerning this clonotype itself: This may be a read error: a much more frequent sequence differs by one nucleotide. The J gene is TRBJ1-2, the V gene TRBV7-8; 7 bases align to TRBD1. From germline, CDR1 is SGHVS and CDR2 FQNEAQ. CDR3 size: 15 residues. CDR3 DNA sequence: TGTGTCAGCAGCCCCCCCTGGGACAGCTCCTCCGGCTACACCTTC. Its translation: CVSSPPWDSSSGYTF.

This clonotype was counted ten times or more. J is TRBJ1-1 and V is TRBV5-1, with 11 bases fitting TRBD1. The CDR3 is made up of 18 amino acids. Per the germline V gene, CDR1 is SGHRS and CDR2 is YFSETQ. The V and J ends lost 4 bases and 4 bases, in that order; junction bases with no gene match: 15. The CDR3 here is CASSTGQGALWLGTEAFF. The CDR3 DNA reads TGCGCCAGCAGCACCGGACAGGGGGCATTGTGGTTGGGCACTGAAGCTTTCTTT.

Only one count was recorded for this clonotype. This clone may be a read error of a much larger clone one base away. No conserved phenylalanine or tryptophan ends this CDR3, so it is likely a read error. This rearrangement joins TRBV2 to TRBJ1-2; no clear D gene. CDR1 and CDR2 (germline): SNHLY, FYNNEI. The germline V and J ends were trimmed by 3 bases and 8 bases, with 7 bases remaining between them. There are 11 residues in the CDR3. The CDR3 bases are TGTGCCAGCAGTGATCTTGGAGGCTACACCCTC. This sequence encodes CASSDLGGYTL.

This clonotype was found a few times. The rearrangement joins TRBV28 to TRBJ1-5, with D possibly TRBD1 on 6 matching bases. Trimming stripped 6 bases from V and 1 base from J, with 16 bases between. Looked up from germline, CDR1 is MDHEN and CDR2 is SYDVKM. The CDR3 loop spans 16 amino acids. This CDR3 is CASRWGGAESNQPQHF. The CDR3 bases are TGTGCCAGCAGGTGGGGGGGGGCCGAGAGCAATCAGCCCCAGCATTTT.

There are many counts of this clonotype. The chain employs TRBV30 and TRBJ2-7; D is perhaps TRBD1 (6 bases). The CDR3 runs to 16 residues. V lost 1 base and J 2 bases, leaving 18 bases between the germline ends. Germline V gene sequence: CDR1 GTSNPN, CDR2 SVGIG (reference sequence). The CDR3 coding sequence is TGTGCCTGGAGTGCTCGATCCGGGACAAAGCCCTACGAGCAGTACTTC. This sequence encodes CAWSARSGTKPYEQYF.

The chain employs TRBV28 and TRBJ2-7, with D maybe TRBD2 (6 bases). CDR1 is MDHEN, CDR2 SYDVKM, per germline. The ends were cut back, 6 bases at V and 3 bases at J, with 18 bases in the middle. This CDR3 region has 15 residues. The CDR3 loop is CASSTGSMSLYEQYF. The CDR3 nucleotides read TGTGCCAGCAGCACCGGGAGCATGAGTCTCTACGAGCAGTACTTC.

This clonotype has only a few counts. The rearrangement links TRBV5-1 to TRBJ2-7, with TRBD1 matching over 10 bases. Trimming removed 0 bases from V and 6 bases from J; junction bases left unmatched: 6. The length of the CDR3 is 15 residues. Germline CDR1 reads SGHRS; CDR2 reads YFSETQ. The CDR3 coding sequence is TGCGCCAGCAGCTTGGAGACAGGGGGCTTGTTCGAGCAGTACTTC. Translated: CASSLETGGLFEQYF. Looking up the rest from reference TRBV5-1 and TRBJ2-7 gives the full variable domain: KAGVTQTPRYLIKTRGQQVTLSCSPISGHRSVSWYQQTPGQGLQFLFEYFSETQRNKGNFPGRFSGRQFSNSRSEMNVSTLELGDSALYLCASSLETGGLFEQYFGPGTRLTVT.

This clonotype appeared many times. The V and J genes are TRBV6-1 and TRBJ2-3; TRBD2 agrees at 8 bases. With 7 bases clipped from V and 4 bases from J, the junction kept 10 bases outside the gene matches. There are 15 residues in the CDR3. Germline V lookup: CDR1 MNHNS, CDR2 SASEGT. This CDR3 is CASNYYGGAADTQYF. The DNA for the CDR3 is TGTGCCAGCAACTATTACGGGGGGGCCGCAGATACGCAGTATTTT.

This clonotype was recorded at least ten times. The chain uses TRBV6-5 and TRBJ2-2; D is possibly TRBD2 (5 bases). Germline CDR1 and CDR2: MNHEY and SVGAGI. This CDR3 spans 14 amino acids. Deletions cut 4 bases from V and 4 bases from J, with 10 bases between. The CDR3: CASSFIRGTGELFF. The DNA of the CDR3 is TGTGCCAGCAGTTTTATCCGGGGCACCGGGGAGCTGTTTTTT.

This clonotype came up a few times. The chain recombines TRBV24-1 with TRBJ2-1; 9 bases are a match to TRBD1. The CDR3 is 16 residues long. Germline V gene lookup returns CDR1 KGHDR and CDR2 SFDVKD. V lost 3 bases to trimming and J lost 6 bases; unmatched junction nucleotides: 8. The CDR3 coding sequence is TGTGCCACCAGTGATGCGGGGACAGGGTTTACCAATGAGCAGTTCTTC. It specifies CATSDAGTGFTNEQFF.

This clonotype was counted ten times or more. V is TRBV5-1 and J is TRBJ1-1; D is ambiguous. Germline-derived CDR1 and CDR2 are SGHRS and YFSETQ. V lost 4 bases and J 1 base, leaving 14 bases between the germline ends. This CDR3 has 15 amino acids. CDR3 protein: CASSPRREQNTEAFF. As DNA, the CDR3 is TGCGCCAGCAGCCCAAGACGGGAGCAGAACACTGAAGCTTTCTTT.

This clonotype was seen more than once but under ten times. The genes are TRBV19 and TRBJ1-1; TRBD1 aligns across 7 bases. Looked up from germline, CDR1 is LNHDA and CDR2 is SQIVND (reference sequence). The CDR3 runs 15 residues. V gave up 1 base and J gave up 7 bases; unmatched junction bases: 9. In DNA form, the CDR3 reads TGTGCCAGTAGTATAGTGGAGGGACAGAGGGGTGAAGCTTTCTTT. Its translation: CASSIVEGQRGEAFF.

This clonotype was detected once. The chain uses TRBV4-2 and TRBJ2-5; D not resolved. Between the trimmed V and J ends, which lost 1 base and 5 bases, there was a span of 17 bases. Germline assignment: CDR1 LGHNA and CDR2 YNFKEQ. This CDR3 has 16 residues. CDR3 nucleotides: TGTGCCAGCAGCCAAGTTAGGACCTGGGGTGGGGAGACCCAGTACTTC. It yields the protein CASSQVRTWGGETQYF.

The rearrangement uses TRBV30 and TRBJ2-3, with TRBD2 matching 8 bases. The CDR3 is made up of 14 amino acids. The J segment lost 0 bases and the V segment lost 4 bases, leaving 3 bases of the junction unmatched. The germline CDR1 and CDR2 sequences are GTSNPN and SVGIG (reference sequence). CDR3: CAWTRGGSTDTQYF. CDR3 in DNA: TGTGCCTGGACCCGGGGGGGGAGCACAGATACGCAGTATTTT.

The genes are TRBV6-1 and TRBJ2-1, with 7 bases lining up with TRBD1. In germline, CDR1 is MNHNS, CDR2 SASEGT. The V and J ends lost 7 bases and 7 bases, in that order; junction bases with no gene match: 4. The CDR3 loop spans 12 amino acids. CDR3 bases: TGTGCCAGCAACCACAGGGGTAATGAGCAGTTCTTC. It codes for CASNHRGNEQFF.

This clonotype was seen many times. The chain joins TRBV2 to TRBJ1-5; 8 positions match TRBD1. J was trimmed by 2 bases and V by 5 bases; bases with no gene match: 5. CDR1 SNHLY and CDR2 FYNNEI come from the germline V gene. This CDR3 has 15 residues. CDR3 in DNA: TGTGCCAGCAGTCAGGGACAGGCTGGCAATCAGCCCCAGCATTTT. Its translation: CASSQGQAGNQPQHF.

J is TRBJ2-1 and V is TRBV14; D remains unclear. V dropped 1 base and J dropped 4 bases, with 14 bases sitting between them. Germline assignment: CDR1 SGHDN and CDR2 FVKESK. This CDR3 contains 16 residues. The CDR3 sequence: CASSQGWATVYNEQFF. In DNA, the CDR3 is TGTGCCAGCAGCCAAGGATGGGCTACAGTGTACAATGAGCAGTTCTTC.

This clonotype was recorded many times. The rearrangement links TRBV3-1 to TRBJ2-5, with D perhaps TRBD1 (5 bases). CDR3 length: 15 amino acids. Germline assignment: CDR1 LGHDT and CDR2 YNNKEL (reference sequence). Trimming cost V 4 bases and J 4 bases, with 16 bases left between them. Here the CDR3 reads CASSPQVGPGETQYF. The CDR3 coding sequence is TGTGCCAGCAGCCCCCAGGTGGGGCCGGGAGAGACCCAGTACTTC.

This sequence joins TRBV7-9 and TRBJ1-3, with a weak D call TRBD1 (5 bases). CDR3 size: 15 residues. Germline loops: CDR1 SEHNR, CDR2 FQNEAQ (reference sequence). V lost 5 bases to trimming and J lost 0 bases, with 11 bases between them. The CDR3 loop reads CASSTGVFSGNTIYF. As DNA, the CDR3 is TGTGCCAGCAGCACAGGCGTTTTCTCTGGAAACACCATATATTTT.

The chain employs TRBV5-1 and TRBJ2-5; TRBD2 is a possible D gene (5 bases). V lost 4 bases to trimming and J lost 9 bases, with 10 bases between them. The CDR3 consists of 11 residues. Germline V lookup: CDR1 SGHRS, CDR2 YFSETQ. This CDR3 reads CASSQDWAQYF. In nucleotides, the CDR3 is TGCGCCAGCAGCCAGGACTGGGCCCAGTACTTC.